These 16 T cell receptor beta chains came from one sample sequenced in a study of T cell repertoires in breast cancer. The expanded emulsion RT-PCR method captured paired alpha and beta chains from CD8+ T cells. A second nested PCR with blocking oligonucleotides suppressed unpaired genes. Each CDR3 protein gets one entry after TCRdb re-called the emulsion pairing reads with MiXCR. The data hold fewer than 400 distinct CDR3 sequences, with around 47% observed a single time. Sequenced material: CD8+ T cells. The receptor set was obtained from a pool of human donors with breast cancer or a healthy control (not recorded which).

The table lists this clonotype with a count of one. The rearrangement uses TRBV7-6 and TRBJ2-1, with 7 bases fitting TRBD1. Trimming removed 4 bases from V and 8 bases from J; junction bases left unmatched: 17. CDR3 size: 17 residues. Germline CDR1 SGHVS, CDR2 FNYEAQ. The CDR3 coding sequence is TGTGCCAGCAGCTCCGATCCACGACAGGGATTAAACGATGAGCAGTTCTTC. Translation: CASSSDPRQGLNDEQFF.

The chain has TRBV5-4 and TRBJ2-7; 9 bases map to TRBD1. This CDR3 contains 15 residues. With V trimmed by 4 bases and J by 3 bases, 8 bases remained unmatched. In germline, CDR1 is SGHNT, CDR2 YYREEE (reference sequence). This CDR3 reads CASSQGTGTIYEQYF. CDR3 in DNA: TGTGCCAGCAGCCAAGGGACAGGGACTATCTACGAGCAGTACTTC. The entire variable domain, with the rest obtained from reference TRBV5-4 and TRBJ2-7, is as follows: ETGVTQSPTHLIKTRGQQVTLRCSSQSGHNTVSWYQQALGQGPQFIFQYYREEENGRGNFPPRFSGLQFPNYSSELNVNALELDDSALYLCASSQGTGTIYEQYFGPGTRLTVT.

In its sample, this clonotype was seen a few times. The V and J genes are TRBV7-2 and TRBJ2-2; 7 bases fit TRBD1. The CDR3 is 16 residues long. Per germline, CDR1 SGHTA and CDR2 FQGNSA. With 5 bases clipped from V and 3 bases from J, the junction kept 9 bases outside the gene matches. The CDR3 DNA sequence: TGTGCCAGCAGCCCCTGGGACAGACCCGACACCGGGGAGCTGTTTTTT. Its translation: CASSPWDRPDTGELFF.

On this clonotype: This could be a read error, since a much larger clone is one nucleotide away. V and J are TRBV7-3 and TRBJ1-6; no reliable D call. The CDR3 consists of 15 residues. CDR1 is SGHTA and CDR2 is FQGTGA in the germline V gene. CDR3 sequence (DNA): TGTGCCAGCAGCTTAACTGAAGGAGGAAATTCACTCCTCCACTTT. It specifies CASSLTEGGNSLLHF.

This clonotype was seen just once. V and J are TRBV12-3 or TRBV12-4 and TRBJ1-3; no firm D call. The CDR3 length is 12 residues. The V end lost 11 bases, the J end lost 0 bases, and 8 bases lay between the germline ends. This CDR3 reads CACESSGNTIYF. The CDR3 DNA is TGTGCCTGCGAGAGCTCTGGAAACACCATATATTTT.

By its share, this clonotype is hyperexpanded. The CDR3 here is CASSLKIGELFF. In nucleotides, the CDR3 is TGTGCCAGCAGCTTAAAGATCGGGGAGCTGTTTTTT. This sequence joins TRBV7-6 and TRBJ2-2; D unclear. The CDR3 contains 12 residues. The germline V gene has CDR1 SGHVS and CDR2 FNYEAQ. The V end lost 2 bases, the J end lost 7 bases, and 5 bases lay between the germline ends. The full variable domain, with the rest looked up from reference TRBV7-6 and TRBJ2-2, is GAGVSQSPRYKVTKRGQDVALRCDPISGHVSLYWYRQALGQGPEFLTYFNYEAQQDKSGLPNDRFSAERPEGSISTLTIQRTEQRDSAMYRCASSLKIGELFFGEGSRLTVL.

Note on this clonotype: The conserved phenylalanine or tryptophan is not found at the CDR3 terminus, so this likely reflects a read error. Because the CDR3's place on the DNA is in doubt, the DNA is left out and the CDR3 is given as listed by TCRdb. CDR3 sequence reads: CASSLKIGELGG. The rearrangement joins TRBV7-6 to TRBJ2-2; TRBD1 reflects the table's D call only, with no check against the DNA. Looked up from germline, CDR1 is SGHVS and CDR2 is FNYEAQ. Termini included, the CDR3 measures 12 amino acids.

This clonotype was seen only a few times. The rearrangement joins TRBV7-2 to TRBJ2-7; TRBD2 aligns across 7 bases. V shed 5 bases, J shed 6 bases, and the junction held 7 bases outside the gene matches. The CDR3 has 13 amino acids. Germline V lookup: CDR1 SGHTA, CDR2 FQGNSA. Written as DNA, the CDR3 is TGTGCCAGCAGCCCAGGGACTAATGGCGAGCAGTACTTC. It yields the protein CASSPGTNGEQYF.

This clonotype was counted a few times. J is TRBJ2-7 and V is TRBV7-2; 15 positions match TRBD2. Germline V lookup: CDR1 SGHTA, CDR2 FQGNSA. The CDR3 contains 20 residues. Germline trimming cut 0 bases from V and 2 bases from J; bases unmatched to any gene: 11. CDR3: CASSLASAGTSGGHPYEQYF. In DNA, the CDR3 is TGTGCCAGCAGCTTAGCCTCGGCGGGGACTAGCGGGGGGCACCCCTACGAGCAGTACTTC.

The J gene is TRBJ1-5, the V gene TRBV28, with D possibly being TRBD1 (6 bases). CDR3 length equals 15 residues. V dropped 2 bases and J dropped 7 bases, with 15 bases sitting between them. The germline V gene encodes CDR1 MDHEN and CDR2 SYDVKM. CDR3 amino acids: CASSLPTGEKQPQHF. The CDR3 DNA follows: TGTGCCAGCAGTTTACCGACAGGAGAAAAGCAGCCCCAGCATTTT.

This clonotype was seen more than once but under ten times. The chain uses TRBV7-9 and TRBJ2-5; 9 nucleotides line up with TRBD2. V shed 10 bases and J 0 bases; nucleotides not matched to a gene: 6. CDR1 is SEHNR, CDR2 FQNEAQ, per germline (reference sequence). The CDR3 has 14 amino acids. The CDR3 is CATGGLAYQETQYF. The CDR3 region has the DNA TGTGCCACCGGGGGACTAGCCTACCAAGAGACCCAGTACTTC.

As concerns this clonotype: Mismatch with germline at one junction end may stem from a read error. The genes are TRBV12-3 or TRBV12-4 and TRBJ1-1, with 9 bases matching TRBD1. The CDR3 contains 14 residues. The CDR3 coding sequence is TGTGCCGGCAGTCCCCGGGACAGGGTCCCTGAAGCTTTCTTT. As protein: CAGSPRDRVPEAFF.

Turning to this clonotype: Mismatch with germline at one junction end may stem from a read error. V usage is TRBV7-3 and J usage is TRBJ2-6; tentative D call: TRBD1 (7 bases). The CDR3 runs 17 residues. Germline assignment: CDR1 SGHTA and CDR2 FQGTGA. The chain's CDR3 is CASSFSRRGTGADVLTF. DNA of the CDR3: TGTGCCAGCAGCTTTTCCCGCAGGGGGACTGGGGCCGACGTCCTGACTTTC.

With respect to this clonotype: It may be a read error: a sequence one base away is much more abundant. The chain recombines TRBV6-1 with TRBJ2-5, with D tentatively TRBD2 (6 bases). CDR1 is MNHNS, CDR2 SASEGT, per germline. This CDR3 has 14 amino acids. DNA of the CDR3: TGTGCCAGCAGGCCTCTAGCGACCAAAGAGACCCGGTACTTC. Translated: CASRPLATKETRYF.

V gene TRBV7-9 combines with J gene TRBJ2-7, with 7 bases matching TRBD1. Trimming at V came to 0 bases and at J to 5 bases, leaving 4 bases not matched to a gene. The CDR3 has 14 amino acids. In germline, CDR1 is SEHNR, CDR2 FQNEAQ (reference sequence). The CDR3 DNA sequence: TGTGCCAGCAGCTTAGCCTGGGACAGCGACGAGCAGTACTTC. Translating gives CASSLAWDSDEQYF.

In the case of this clonotype: The final CDR3 position lacks the conserved phenylalanine or tryptophan, pointing to a likely read error. Because the CDR3's place on the DNA is in doubt, the DNA is left out and the CDR3 is given as listed by TCRdb. V usage is TRBV7-6 and J usage is TRBJ2-2; TRBD1 reflects the table's D call only, with no check against the DNA. Germline V gene data show CDR1 as SGHVS and CDR2 as FNYEAQ. From its first to its last residue, the CDR3 has 12 amino acids. Here the CDR3 reads CASSVKIGERGG.